This entry describes one TCR beta chain. The antigen is undetermined. The sample is drawn from a study of beta chain features in type 1 diabetes. Study observations and caveats: TCRB CDR3s were moderately but significantly shorter in Type 1 diabetes patients in all four CD4+ subsets. A closer apparent resemblance between naive, central memory and Treg TCRB repertoires was seen in patients than in healthy donors. Lower insertion and higher deletion counts appeared at VDJ junctions in type 1 diabetes patients.

Without exception, sorted populations had purity beyond 95%. Trimming shortened V by 5 bases and J by 2 bases, and 21 bases separated the two germline ends. The CDR3 is 17 amino acids. Germline V CDR1 and CDR2: SGHRS, YFSETQ. Expressed TCRB transcripts got sequenced, as all isolated RNA was reverse transcribed. Libraries were prepared by immunoSEQ multiplex PCR; TCRdb keeps only in-frame clonotypes and omits some of them. Of about 710,000 clones in the sample, about an eighth were seen once. The clonotype originates from a man between 18 and 35 years old with type 1 diabetes. Sample: naive CD4+ T cells from blood. J is TRBJ2-3 and V is TRBV5-1; D is unclear. In DNA form, the CDR3 reads TGCGCCAGCAGTCCTGGGGTAGTCCACCTGTCCACAGATACGCAGTATTTT. This codes for CASSPGVVHLSTDTQYF.